The 11 T cell receptor beta chains below were found in one sample sequenced in a study of blood T cell repertoires in COVID-19. TCRdb's copy holds only in-frame clones and misses some; the assay was immunoSEQ multiplex PCR. The repertoire holds tens of thousands of clones, with roughly four fifths as singletons. The sample was peripheral blood. The receptors originated from a human donor in a cohort sampled during active or convalescent COVID-19.

This clone was seen at least ten times. The chain couples TRBV5-1 to TRBJ1-2; 7 nucleotides line up with TRBD1. CDR1 and CDR2 (germline): SGHRS, YFSETQ. There are 13 residues in the CDR3. The ends lost 4 bases at V and 6 bases at J; junction bases unmatched: 6. The CDR3 loop is CASSEQGKDGYTF. The CDR3, as DNA: TGCGCCAGCAGCGAACAGGGGAAAGATGGCTACACCTTC. The variable domain in full, with the rest retrieved from reference TRBV5-1 and TRBJ1-2, is KAGVTQTPRYLIKTRGQQVTLSCSPISGHRSVSWYQQTPGQGLQFLFEYFSETQRNKGNFPGRFSGRQFSNSRSEMNVSTLELGDSALYLCASSEQGKDGYTFGSGTRLTVV.

This chain connects TRBV3-1 (or the pseudogene TRBV3-2) to TRBJ2-7; D remains ambiguous. The CDR3 extends over 14 amino acids. V was cut by 2 bases and J by 1 base, with 9 bases left in between. CDR1 and CDR2 (germline): LGHDT, YNNKEL (reference sequence). This chain's CDR3 is CASSQPKRSYEQYF. CDR3 bases: TGTGCCAGCAGCCAACCGAAGAGGTCCTACGAGCAGTACTTC.

V is TRBV6-5 and J is TRBJ2-2; D gene ambiguous. V was cut by 6 bases and J by 4 bases, with 6 bases left in between. In germline, CDR1 is MNHEY, CDR2 SVGAGI. CDR3 size: 12 residues. CDR3 sequence reads: CASRALTGELFF. The CDR3 DNA reads TGTGCCAGCAGGGCCCTCACCGGGGAGCTGTTTTTT.

In DNA, the CDR3 is TGCAGTGCTAAACCAGCAGATACGCAGTATTTT. Translating gives CSAKPADTQYF. V is TRBV20-1 and J is TRBJ2-3; no definite D call. The V end lost 4 bases, the J end lost 4 bases, and 6 bases lay between the germline ends. Germline-derived CDR1 and CDR2 are DFQATT and SNEGSKA (reference sequence). The CDR3 is 11 residues long.

The rearrangement joins TRBV19 to TRBJ1-1, with D perhaps TRBD1 (6 bases). In germline, CDR1 is LNHDA, CDR2 SQIVND (reference sequence). V was shortened by 4 bases and J by 5 bases, with 17 bases between the two germline ends. The CDR3 contains 15 residues. The CDR3 coding sequence is TGTGCCAGTAGTACCACAGGGACGAGGGCTACTGAAGCTTTCTTT. Translation: CASSTTGTRATEAFF.

This rearrangement joins TRBV27 to TRBJ2-1; TRBD1 aligns across 9 bases. Germline CDR1 MNHEY, CDR2 SMNVEV (reference sequence). Losses at the gene ends were 3 bases for V and 2 bases for J; bases not matched to a gene: 14. CDR3 length: 19 amino acids. For the CDR3, the DNA is TGTGCCAGCAGTTTTTATGGGACAGGGATATCAGGGACCTACAATGAGCAGTTCTTC. It specifies CASSFYGTGISGTYNEQFF.

The rearrangement uses TRBV6-5 and TRBJ1-1, with 8 bases matching TRBD1. This CDR3 has 14 amino acids. Germline trimming cut 2 bases from V and 7 bases from J; bases unmatched to any gene: 6. CDR1 and CDR2 from the germline V gene are MNHEY and SVGAGI. The CDR3 DNA sequence: TGTGCCAGCAGTTACCGGACAGGGCGGGATGAAGCTTTCTTT. Protein: CASSYRTGRDEAFF.

The genes are TRBV30 and TRBJ2-7; weak D call: TRBD1 (6 bases). The V gene lost 3 bases and the J gene lost 3 bases, with 15 bases spanning the gap. Germline lookup yields CDR1 GTSNPN and CDR2 SVGIG (reference sequence). The CDR3 has 14 residues. The CDR3 DNA reads TGTGCCTGGAGGGTCAACCAGGGGTTCTACGAGCAGTACTTC. Its translation: CAWRVNQGFYEQYF.

The gene calls are TRBV28 and TRBJ2-7, with 9 nucleotides matching TRBD1. The CDR3 totals 14 residues. Germline lookup yields CDR1 MDHEN and CDR2 SYDVKM. V shed 6 bases and J 0 bases; nucleotides not matched to a gene: 3. The CDR3 DNA reads as TGTGCCAGCAGGTACAGGGGGCTCTCCTACGAGCAGTACTTC. Its protein is CASRYRGLSYEQYF.

V usage is TRBV5-4 and J usage is TRBJ1-2; no firm D call. Trimming stripped 3 bases from V and 3 bases from J, with 18 bases between. The CDR3 runs to 16 residues. Germline CDR1 reads SGHNT; CDR2 reads YYREEE (reference sequence). CDR3 sequence reads: CASSSDSRGPDYGYTF. CDR3 coding DNA: TGTGCCAGCAGCTCGGACTCAAGAGGGCCCGACTATGGCTACACCTTC.

The genes are TRBV19 and TRBJ1-5, with D possibly TRBD1 on 5 matching bases. This CDR3 contains 15 residues. CDR1 and CDR2 (germline): LNHDA, SQIVND (reference sequence). The V and J ends lost 2 bases and 3 bases respectively, with 11 bases between them. The CDR3 reads CASSISGPLNQPQHF. The CDR3 DNA follows: TGTGCCAGTAGTATATCAGGGCCCCTCAATCAGCCCCAGCATTTT.